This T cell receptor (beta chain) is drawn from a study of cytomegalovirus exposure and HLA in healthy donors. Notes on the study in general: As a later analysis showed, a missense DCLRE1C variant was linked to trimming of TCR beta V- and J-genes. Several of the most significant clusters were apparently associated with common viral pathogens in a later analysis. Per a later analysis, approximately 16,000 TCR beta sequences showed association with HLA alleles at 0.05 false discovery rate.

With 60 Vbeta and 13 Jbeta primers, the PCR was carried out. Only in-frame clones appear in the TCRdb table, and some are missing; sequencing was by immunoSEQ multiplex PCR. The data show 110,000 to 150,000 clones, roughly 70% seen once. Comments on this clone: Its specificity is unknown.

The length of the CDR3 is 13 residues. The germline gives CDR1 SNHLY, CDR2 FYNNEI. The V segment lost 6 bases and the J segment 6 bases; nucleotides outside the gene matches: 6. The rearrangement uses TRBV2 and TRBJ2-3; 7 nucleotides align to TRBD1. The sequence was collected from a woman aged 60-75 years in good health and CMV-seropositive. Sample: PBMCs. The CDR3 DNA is TGTGCCAGCAGGACAGGGCGGGTGGATACGCAGTATTTT. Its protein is CASRTGRVDTQYF.